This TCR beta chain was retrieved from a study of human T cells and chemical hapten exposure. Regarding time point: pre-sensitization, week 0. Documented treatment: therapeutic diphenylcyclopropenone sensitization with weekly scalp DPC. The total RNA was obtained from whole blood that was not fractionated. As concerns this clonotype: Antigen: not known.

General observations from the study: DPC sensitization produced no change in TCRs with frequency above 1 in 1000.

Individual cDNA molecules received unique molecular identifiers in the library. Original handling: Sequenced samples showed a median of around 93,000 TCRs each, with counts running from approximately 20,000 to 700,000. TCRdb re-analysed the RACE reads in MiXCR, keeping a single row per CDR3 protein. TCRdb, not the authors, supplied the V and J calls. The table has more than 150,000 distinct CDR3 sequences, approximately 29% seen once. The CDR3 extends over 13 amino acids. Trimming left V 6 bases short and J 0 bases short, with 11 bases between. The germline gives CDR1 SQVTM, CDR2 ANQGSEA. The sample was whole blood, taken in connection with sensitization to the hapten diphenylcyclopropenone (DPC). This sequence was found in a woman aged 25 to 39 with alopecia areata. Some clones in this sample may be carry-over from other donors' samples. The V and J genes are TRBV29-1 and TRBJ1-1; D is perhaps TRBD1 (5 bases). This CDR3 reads CSVGGDLNTEAFF. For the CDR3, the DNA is TGCAGCGTCGGGGGAGACTTGAACACTGAAGCTTTCTTT.